One and the same sample provided the 16 T cell receptor beta chains below, sequenced in a study of spatial heterogeneity in lung cancer. Findings of the study overall: Tumoral mutation counts were tracked by counts of expanded intratumoral alpha and beta TCRs.

Antigen specificity for these receptors is unknown. Time point defined: sample taken at primary tumor resection. TCRdb independently ran MiXCR on the 5' RACE reads; one entry per CDR3 protein. The sample yields about 9,800 distinct CDR3 sequences, less than 7.5% seen once. The sequencing here drew on lung tumor tissue, taken at surgery. These receptors were collected from a male donor with early-stage non-small cell lung cancer.

By its share, this clonotype is medium-sized. This beta chain is an unintended read in a library built for alpha chains; its size means little. V gene TRBV12-3 or TRBV12-4 combines with J gene TRBJ1-2; D not certain. The CDR3 is 13 amino acids. V gave up 3 bases and J gave up 7 bases, with 12 bases separating them. This CDR3 reads CASSLAGLSGYTF. CDR3 bases: TGTGCCAGCAGTTTGGCTGGGTTATCTGGCTACACCTTC.

This clonotype was found many times. A library prepared for alpha chains yielded this beta chain as an off-target read; its size is of little meaning. V usage is TRBV5-1 and J usage is TRBJ2-1; no firm D call. The V gene lost 0 bases and the J gene lost 7 bases, with 5 bases spanning the gap. CDR1 SGHRS and CDR2 YFSETQ come from the germline V gene. The CDR3 loop spans 12 amino acids. The CDR3 DNA reads TGCGCCAGCAGCTTGGTAAGAAATGAGCAGTTCTTC. This translates into CASSLVRNEQFF.

This clonotype was counted at least ten times. This beta chain is a stray sequence in a library constructed for alpha chains; its clone size is not meaningful. The chain recombines TRBV6-1 with TRBJ2-3; D gene unclear. V was cut by 10 bases and J by 2 bases, with 7 bases left in between. The CDR3 covers 11 residues. Germline-derived CDR1 and CDR2 are MNHNS and SASEGT. The CDR3 protein is CAIALTDTQYF. As DNA, the CDR3 is TGTGCCATAGCCCTCACAGATACGCAGTATTTT.

There are many counts of this clonotype. This beta chain is a stray read from a library made for alpha chains; its abundance is not meaningful. The chain links TRBV11-2 to TRBJ1-1, with a weak D call TRBD1 (5 bases). V was clipped by 3 bases and J by 5 bases, with 13 bases between them. This CDR3 region has 14 residues. Germline CDR1 and CDR2: SGHAT and FQNNGV. CDR3 amino acids: CASSFQGMRTEAFF. The CDR3 nucleotides read TGTGCCAGCAGCTTCCAGGGAATGAGGACTGAAGCTTTCTTT.

In its sample, this clonotype was seen many times. Because the library targeted alpha chains, this beta chain is an off-target read whose size means little. The chain links TRBV4-2 to TRBJ2-7; 7 bases line up with TRBD2. The CDR3 totals 16 residues. J gave up 2 bases and V 2 bases, and 9 bases lay outside the gene matches. Germline V CDR1 and CDR2: LGHNA, YNFKEQ. In DNA form, the CDR3 reads TGTGCCAGCAGCCAAAGGACTAGTAATATTGCCTACGAGCAGTACTTC. Its protein is CASSQRTSNIAYEQYF.

This clonotype was observed at least ten times. This beta chain came through as a stray read in a library set up for alpha chains, and its size says little. The chain links TRBV29-1 to TRBJ1-2; the match to TRBD1 covers 9 bases. The V segment lost 3 bases and the J segment 4 bases; nucleotides outside the gene matches: 9. CDR3 length: 15 amino acids. The germline CDR1 and CDR2 sequences are SQVTM and ANQGSEA. CDR3 bases: TGCAGCGTTGACTCCGGGACAGGGCTTTTCTATGGCTACACCTTC. It translates to CSVDSGTGLFYGYTF.

The table lists this clonotype with many counts. Found in a library prepared for alpha chains, this beta chain is an off-target read, and its abundance has little meaning. The chain carries TRBV19 and TRBJ1-1; D is possibly TRBD1 (5 bases). The CDR3 is 13 amino acids. CDR1 and CDR2 (germline): LNHDA, SQIVND (reference sequence). Trimming took 10 bases from V and 7 from J, leaving 19 bases between them. The CDR3 reads CATSLTRDGEAFF. DNA for the CDR3: TGTGCCACCTCTCTAACCCGGGACGGTGAAGCTTTCTTT.

In its sample, this clonotype was seen many times. For a library built for alpha chains, this beta chain is a stray read; little rests on its size. The chain carries TRBV4-1 and TRBJ1-4, with D perhaps TRBD1 (5 bases). Germline V gives CDR1 MGHRA, CDR2 YSYEKL. Trimming pared 4 bases from V and 8 bases from J, leaving 11 bases between. This CDR3 spans 13 amino acids. CDR3 sequence: CASSLEGSEKLFF. Here the CDR3 DNA reads TGCGCCAGCAGCCTAGAGGGGTCAGAAAAACTGTTTTTT.

In regard to this clonotype: Little can be read into the size of this beta chain, an off-target read in a library designed for alpha chains. The chain couples TRBV4-1 to TRBJ2-3, with 7 bases aligning to TRBD2. CDR1 and CDR2 from the germline V gene are MGHRA and YSYEKL. The J segment lost 2 bases and the V segment lost 0 bases, leaving 8 bases of the junction unmatched. This CDR3 spans 17 amino acids. CDR3 residues: CASSQETGGPLTDTQYF. The CDR3 DNA follows: TGCGCCAGCAGCCAAGAGACGGGGGGACCCCTCACAGATACGCAGTATTTT.

Many counts were recorded for this clonotype. Little can be read into the size of this beta chain, an off-target read in a library designed for alpha chains. The chain recombines TRBV6-6 with TRBJ1-1; D is perhaps TRBD1 (6 bases). Trimming pared 7 bases from V and 1 base from J, leaving 13 bases between. Per the germline V gene, CDR1 is MNHNY and CDR2 is SVGAGI (reference sequence). CDR3 length: 14 amino acids. The CDR3 protein is CASTLTQGNTEAFF. The CDR3 DNA sequence: TGTGCCAGCACCCTTACACAGGGGAACACTGAAGCTTTCTTT.

This clonotype has at least ten counts. This beta chain came through as a stray read in a library set up for alpha chains, and its size says little. The CDR3: CASSYRGYTF. As DNA, the CDR3 is TGTGCCAGCAGTTACCGGGGCTACACCTTC. The rearrangement links TRBV6-6 to TRBJ1-2; D gene unclear. The CDR3 loop spans 10 amino acids. Germline V gene data show CDR1 as MNHNY and CDR2 as SVGAGI (reference sequence). Trimming left V 2 bases short and J 8 bases short, with 3 bases between.

This clonotype appeared many times. Since the library was made to target alpha chains, this beta chain is a stray read and its abundance is not meaningful. This chain joins TRBV7-3 and TRBJ2-3; D is ambiguous. CDR3 length: 15 amino acids. Germline V gives CDR1 SGHTA, CDR2 FQGTGA. The ends were cut back, 5 bases at V and 0 bases at J, with 12 bases in the middle. This CDR3 reads CASSPGYLSTDTQYF. Written as DNA, the CDR3 is TGTGCCAGCAGCCCGGGCTACCTCAGCACAGATACGCAGTATTTT.

In its sample, this clonotype ranks as medium-sized. As an off-target read in a library built for alpha chains, this beta chain has a frequency of little significance. In DNA, the CDR3 is TGTGCCAGCAGCTTAAGGAAAACCGTTAGCACAGATACGCAGTATTTT. This sequence encodes CASSLRKTVSTDTQYF. The J gene is TRBJ2-3, the V gene TRBV7-9; D gene unclear. The CDR3 consists of 16 residues. The V end was cut by 2 bases, the J end by 0 bases, with 12 bases between. The V gene's germline CDR1 is SEHNR and CDR2 FQNEAQ (reference sequence).

Ten or more counts support this clonotype. Since the library was made to target alpha chains, this beta chain is a stray read and its abundance is not meaningful. The DNA of the CDR3 is TGTGCCAGCAGGCCTCAGGGGAACACTGAAGCTTTCTTT. Its translation: CASRPQGNTEAFF. This chain uses TRBV14 with TRBJ1-1, with D possibly matching TRBD1 (5 bases). In germline, CDR1 is SGHDN, CDR2 FVKESK. This CDR3 is built from 13 residues. V was shortened by 6 bases and J by 1 base, with 9 bases between the two germline ends.

This clonotype appeared many times. The library was designed around alpha chains, so this beta chain is a stray read whose abundance carries little weight. The J gene is TRBJ2-1, the V gene TRBV20-1, with TRBD2 matching over 9 bases. This CDR3 spans 14 amino acids. The junction had 9 bases not matched to a gene; V was cut back by 3 bases and J by 9 bases. Germline V gene lookup returns CDR1 DFQATT and CDR2 SNEGSKA (reference sequence). Here the CDR3 DNA reads TGCAGTGCTAGTATGGCGGGGGGGCTTCGTGAGCAGTTCTTC. It codes for CSASMAGGLREQFF.

Within the sample, this clonotype is medium-sized (0.01 to 0.1%). Being off target in a library aimed at alpha chains, this beta chain has a size of little meaning. The V call is TRBV20-1, the J call TRBJ2-5, with 8 bases aligning to TRBD1. The V and J ends lost 5 bases and 4 bases, in that order; junction bases with no gene match: 15. The CDR3 loop spans 16 amino acids. Germline CDR1 reads DFQATT; CDR2 reads SNEGSKA (reference sequence). This chain's CDR3 is CSAPPADRGSSETQYF. CDR3 bases: TGCAGTGCTCCGCCCGCAGACAGGGGATCGTCAGAGACCCAGTACTTC.